A selection of T cell receptor beta chains follows, all from one sample in a study of blood T cell repertoires in COVID-19. Sequenced by immunoSEQ multiplex PCR; TCRdb stores in-frame clones only, minus some. The sample consists of hundreds of thousands of clones, approximately 91% of them appearing once. The sequencing input was PBMCs or T cells enriched from blood (not recorded which). The receptors derive from a woman between 18 and 29 years old who had been exposed to COVID-19. Both conserved end residues are trimmed from each CDR3.

>TRBJ2-7|TRBV11-2
ASSLDKRLAPYEQY
>TRBJ2-2|TRBV15
ATSRGSLAGVSGELF
>TRBJ2-2|TRBV9
ASSVVGSGENTGELF
>TRBJ1-3|TRBV10-3
AISDGGLSGNTIY
>TRBJ2-1|TRBV9
ASSSNGAGRDYNEQF
>TRBJ1-4|TRBV19
ASTNRVNEKLF
>TRBJ1-4|TRBV28
ASSGGDRERVNEKLF
>TRBJ2-7|TRBV5-1
ASSSTGYREQY
>TRBJ1-1|TRBV7-2
ASSLSGQGGTEAF
>TRBJ1-4|TRBV5-6
ASSLGPGATNEKLF
>TRBJ1-4|TRBV3-1/TRBV3-2
ASSPGGDNEKLF
>TRBJ1-4|TRBV28
ASSLFGQIDEKLF
>TRBJ2-7|TRBV3-1/TRBV3-2
ASSLLGLEYEQY
>TRBJ1-1|TRBV7-9
ASSDFRTGGWHTEAF
>TRBJ2-7|TRBV7-2
ASSLGTGVRLYEQY
>TRBJ2-1|TRBV28
ASSLLLAEQF
>TRBJ2-3|TRBV12-3/TRBV12-4
ASRGQSTDTQY
>TRBJ2-2|TRBV18
ASSPFLPELF
>TRBJ2-7|TRBV7-3
ASSQSSVTYEQY
>TRBJ2-5|TRBV2
ASRQQETQY
>TRBJ1-1|TRBV18
ASSRQGFGNTEAF
>TRBJ2-7|TRBV19
ASSMGTGHEQY
>TRBJ2-7|TRBV27
ASSPQPLWGGEQY
>TRBJ2-7|TRBV10-2
ASTRTASSYEQY
>TRBJ1-4|TRBV24-1
ATSDGANEKLF
>TRBJ1-5|TRBV6-5
ASSSEKSSQPQH
>TRBJ2-5|TRBV5-4
ASSFKDTPETQY
>TRBJ2-1|TRBV7-2
ASSSSGAYNEQF
>TRBJ1-6|TRBV27
ASTLAWGPSYNSPLH
>TRBJ1-1|TRBV19
ASSTHMNTEAF
>TRBJ2-3|TRBV4-2
ASSQGLAGDTDTQY
>TRBJ1-4|TRBV10-2
ASKTSDKGAATNEKLF
>TRBJ1-1|TRBV7-8
ASSLVGEGNTEAF
>TRBJ1-1|TRBV25-1
ASSANRDSNTEAF
>TRBJ2-3|TRBV7-9
ASSLTSGGATDTQY
>TRBJ1-2|TRBV6-5
ASRVKPDYGYT
>TRBJ1-5|TRBV28
ASSQQGIWYQPQH
>TRBJ2-1|TRBV14
ASSQDRRDEQF
>TRBJ2-5|TRBV7-2
ASSFRGETQY
>TRBJ1-1|TRBV19
ASSIGPGLNTEAF
>TRBJ1-3|TRBV28
ASSFLSGNTIY
>TRBJ2-7|TRBV7-3
ASSPNYEQY
>TRBJ1-2|TRBV28
ASSSPKRGYT
>TRBJ1-6|TRBV18
ASSRGGGTDSPLH
>TRBJ2-1|TRBV12-3/TRBV12-4
ASTSVNEQF
>TRBJ2-1|TRBV9
ASSVGGLSYNEQF
>TRBJ1-5|TRBV28
ASSLDGLSNQPQH
>TRBJ1-2|TRBV29-1
SAGQGAVDGYT
>TRBJ1-4|TRBV7-6
ASSSAVSATNEKLF
>TRBJ2-7|TRBV4-1
ASSRLQGYEQY
>TRBJ1-1|TRBV14
ASSSWGAGRPEAF
>TRBJ1-5|TRBV5-5
ASSRQGNSNQPQH
>TRBJ1-2|TRBV6-4
ASRDLSTGSNYGYT
>TRBJ2-3|TRBV6-1
ASSGDGTSGRKGNTDTQY
>TRBJ2-1|TRBV18
ASSLGLAIDEQF
>TRBJ2-7|TRBV7-2
ASSPGHPNYEQY
>TRBJ2-7|TRBV7-2
ASSFERGIPYEQY
>TRBJ2-7|TRBV28
ASRPDGTSGRAYEQY